This TCR beta chain comes out of a study of T cells in localized non-small cell lung cancer. Study-level points and caveats: Adjacent uninvolved lung had the highest clonality, suggesting focused antigen responses. The study detected a median approximately 50 of the top 100 tumor clones in adjacent lung.

Produced via immunoSEQ multiplex PCR; TCRdb's table is partial and in-frame only. The table includes some 130,000 clones, around 89% detected once. Only a few counts were recorded for this clone. The antigen is unknown. The origin of this receptor is a female donor aged 60 or older with stage I lung adenocarcinoma. The sample consisted of peripheral blood, taken before any cancer treatment.

CDR3 DNA sequence: TGTGCCAGCAGCGGAGCGGAGCAGTACTTC. Residues: CASSGAEQYF. The chain carries TRBV11-2 and TRBJ2-7, with unresolved D. In germline, CDR1 is SGHAT, CDR2 FQNNGV. This CDR3 has 10 amino acids. The V and J ends lost 5 bases and 7 bases respectively, with 6 bases between them.